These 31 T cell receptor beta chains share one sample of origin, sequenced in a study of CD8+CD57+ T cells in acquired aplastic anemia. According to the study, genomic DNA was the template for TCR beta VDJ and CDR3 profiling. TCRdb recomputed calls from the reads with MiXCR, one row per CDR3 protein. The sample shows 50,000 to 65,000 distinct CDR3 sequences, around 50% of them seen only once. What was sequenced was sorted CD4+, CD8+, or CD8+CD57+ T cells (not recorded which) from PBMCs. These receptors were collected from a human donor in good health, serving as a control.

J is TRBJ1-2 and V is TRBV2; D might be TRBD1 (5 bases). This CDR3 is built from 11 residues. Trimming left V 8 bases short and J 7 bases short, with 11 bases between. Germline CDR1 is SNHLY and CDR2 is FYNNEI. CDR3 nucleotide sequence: TGTGCCAGCGTGGCAGGGACTGGCTACACCTTC. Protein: CASVAGTGYTF.

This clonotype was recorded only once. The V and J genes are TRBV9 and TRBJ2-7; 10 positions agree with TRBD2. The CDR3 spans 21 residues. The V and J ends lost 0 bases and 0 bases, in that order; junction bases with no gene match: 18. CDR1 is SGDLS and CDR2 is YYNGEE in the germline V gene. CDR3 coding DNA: TGTGCCAGCAGCGTAGAGGGATCAAGACTAGCGGGCGAAAGTTACTCCTACGAGCAGTACTTC. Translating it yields CASSVEGSRLAGESYSYEQYF. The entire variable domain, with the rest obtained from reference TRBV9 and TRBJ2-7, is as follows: DSGVTQTPKHLITATGQRVTLRCSPRSGDLSVYWYQQSLDQGLQFLIQYYNGEERAKGNILERFSAQQFPDLHSELNLSSLELGDSALYFCASSVEGSRLAGESYSYEQYFGPGTRLTVT.

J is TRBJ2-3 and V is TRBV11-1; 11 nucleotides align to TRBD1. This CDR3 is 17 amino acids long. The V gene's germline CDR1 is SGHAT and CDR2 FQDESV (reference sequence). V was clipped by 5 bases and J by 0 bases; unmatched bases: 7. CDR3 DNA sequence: TGTGCCAGCAGCACCGGGACAGGGGGGGGGAGCACAGATACGCAGTATTTT. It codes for CASSTGTGGGSTDTQYF.

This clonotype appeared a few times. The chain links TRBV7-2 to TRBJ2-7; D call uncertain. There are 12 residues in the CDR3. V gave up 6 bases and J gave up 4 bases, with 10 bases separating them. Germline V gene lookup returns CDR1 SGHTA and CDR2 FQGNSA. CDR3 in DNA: TGTGCCAGCAGTTTTAGCCAGTACGAGCAGTACTTC. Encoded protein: CASSFSQYEQYF.

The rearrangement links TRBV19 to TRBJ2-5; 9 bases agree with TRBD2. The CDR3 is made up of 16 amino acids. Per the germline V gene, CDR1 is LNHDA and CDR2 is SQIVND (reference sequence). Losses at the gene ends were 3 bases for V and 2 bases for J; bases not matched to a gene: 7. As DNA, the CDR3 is TGTGCCAGTAGTATGGGGCTAGCGGGATCACAAGAGACCCAGTACTTC. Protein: CASSMGLAGSQETQYF.

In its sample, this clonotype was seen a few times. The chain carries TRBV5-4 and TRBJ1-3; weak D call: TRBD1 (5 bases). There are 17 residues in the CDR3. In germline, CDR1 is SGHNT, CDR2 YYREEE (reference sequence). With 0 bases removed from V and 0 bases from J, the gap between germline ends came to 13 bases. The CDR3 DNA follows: TGTGCCAGCAGCTTGGCCCGGGGCCCAAGCTCTGGAAACACCATATATTTT. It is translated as CASSLARGPSSGNTIYF.

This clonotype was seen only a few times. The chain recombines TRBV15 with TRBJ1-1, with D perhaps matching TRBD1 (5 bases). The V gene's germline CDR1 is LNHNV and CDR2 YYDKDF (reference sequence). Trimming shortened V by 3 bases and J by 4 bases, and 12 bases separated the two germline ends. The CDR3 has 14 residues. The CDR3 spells CATSSHRGGTEAFF. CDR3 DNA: TGTGCCACCAGCAGCCACCGCGGGGGCACTGAAGCTTTCTTT.

DNA of the CDR3: TGCGCCAGCAGCCCCGGGGACCGCTACTACGAGCAGTACTTC. It yields the protein CASSPGDRYYEQYF. The chain links TRBV5-1 to TRBJ2-7, with D perhaps matching TRBD1 or TRBD2 (5 bases each). This CDR3 comprises 14 residues. Trimming pared 4 bases from V and 3 bases from J, leaving 14 bases between. Germline values: CDR1 SGHRS, CDR2 YFSETQ.

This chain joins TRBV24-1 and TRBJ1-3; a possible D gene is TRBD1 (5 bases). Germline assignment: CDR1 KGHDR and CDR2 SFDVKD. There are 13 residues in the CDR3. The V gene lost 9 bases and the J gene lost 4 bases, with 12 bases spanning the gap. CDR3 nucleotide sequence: TGTGCCACCGGGGGACTAGCGGGAAACACCATATATTTT. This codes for CATGGLAGNTIYF.

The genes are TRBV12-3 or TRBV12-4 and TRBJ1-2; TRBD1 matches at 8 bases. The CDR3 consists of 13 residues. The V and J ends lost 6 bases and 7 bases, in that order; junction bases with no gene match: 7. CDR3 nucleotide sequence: TGTGCCAGCAGCATAGGACAGGGCGGTGGCTACACCTTC. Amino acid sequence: CASSIGQGGGYTF.

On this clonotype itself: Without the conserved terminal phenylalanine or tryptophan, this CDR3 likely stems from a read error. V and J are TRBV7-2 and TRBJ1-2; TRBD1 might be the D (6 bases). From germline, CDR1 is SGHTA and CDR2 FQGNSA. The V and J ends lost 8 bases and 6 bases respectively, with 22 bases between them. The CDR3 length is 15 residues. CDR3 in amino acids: CASGRGGVTWDGYTL. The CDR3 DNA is TGTGCCAGCGGCCGTGGGGGCGTTACGTGGGATGGCTACACCCTC.

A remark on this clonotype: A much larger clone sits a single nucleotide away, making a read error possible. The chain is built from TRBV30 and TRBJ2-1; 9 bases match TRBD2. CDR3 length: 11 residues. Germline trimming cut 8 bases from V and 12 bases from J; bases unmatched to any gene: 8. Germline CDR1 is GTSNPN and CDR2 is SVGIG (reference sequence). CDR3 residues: CARTVAGVQFF. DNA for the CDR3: TGTGCCCGGACTGTAGCGGGGGTGCAGTTCTTC.

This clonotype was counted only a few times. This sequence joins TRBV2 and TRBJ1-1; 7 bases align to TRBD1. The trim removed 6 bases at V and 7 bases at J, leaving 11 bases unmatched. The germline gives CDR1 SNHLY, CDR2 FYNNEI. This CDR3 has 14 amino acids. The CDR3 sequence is CASSRGTVDSEAFF. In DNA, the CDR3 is TGTGCCAGCAGCCGAGGGACAGTGGATAGTGAAGCTTTCTTT. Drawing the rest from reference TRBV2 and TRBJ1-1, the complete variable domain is EPEVTQTPSHQVTQMGQEVILRCVPISNHLYFYWYRQILGQKVEFLVSFYNNEISEKSEIFDDQFSVERPDGSNFTLKIRSTKLEDSAMYFCASSRGTVDSEAFFGQGTRLTVV.

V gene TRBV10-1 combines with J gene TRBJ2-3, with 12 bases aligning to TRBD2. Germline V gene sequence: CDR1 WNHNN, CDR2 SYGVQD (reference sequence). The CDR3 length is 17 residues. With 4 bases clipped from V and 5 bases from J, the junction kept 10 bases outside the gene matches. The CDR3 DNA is TGCGCCAGCAGTGGACAAGGACTAGCGGGGAGGGGAGATACGCAGTATTTT. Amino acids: CASSGQGLAGRGDTQYF.

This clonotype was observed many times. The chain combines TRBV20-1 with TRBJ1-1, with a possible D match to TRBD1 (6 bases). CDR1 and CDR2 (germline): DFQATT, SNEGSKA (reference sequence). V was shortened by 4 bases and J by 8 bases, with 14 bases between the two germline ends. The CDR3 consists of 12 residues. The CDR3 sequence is CSATGGEVEAFF. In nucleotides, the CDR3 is TGCAGTGCTACCGGGGGCGAAGTGGAAGCTTTCTTT.

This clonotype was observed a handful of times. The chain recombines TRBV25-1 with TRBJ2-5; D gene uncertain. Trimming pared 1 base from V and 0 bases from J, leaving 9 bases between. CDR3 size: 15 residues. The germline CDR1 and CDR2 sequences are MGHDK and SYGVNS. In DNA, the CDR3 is TGTGCCAGCAGTGAATCGGGCAGGTACCAAGAGACCCAGTACTTC. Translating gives CASSESGRYQETQYF. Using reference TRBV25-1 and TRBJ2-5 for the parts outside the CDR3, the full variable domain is EADIYQTPRYLVIGTGKKITLECSQTMGHDKMYWYQQDPGMELHLIHYSYGVNSTEKGDLSSESTVSRIRTEHFPLTLESARPSHTSQYLCASSESGRYQETQYFGPGTRLLVL.

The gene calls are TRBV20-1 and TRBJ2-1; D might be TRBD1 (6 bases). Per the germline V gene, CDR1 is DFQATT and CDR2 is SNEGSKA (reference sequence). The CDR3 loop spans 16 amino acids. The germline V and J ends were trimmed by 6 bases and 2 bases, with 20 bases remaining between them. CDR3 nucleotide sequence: TGCAGTGCCAGCAGGCCGAGTTCAGGGGCCTACAATGAGCAGTTCTTC. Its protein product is CSASRPSSGAYNEQFF.

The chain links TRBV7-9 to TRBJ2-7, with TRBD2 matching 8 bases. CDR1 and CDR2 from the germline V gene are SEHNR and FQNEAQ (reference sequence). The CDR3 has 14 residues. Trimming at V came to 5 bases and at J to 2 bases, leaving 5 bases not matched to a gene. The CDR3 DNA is TGTGCCAGCAGCCTATTCGGGAGGGCCTACGAGCAGTACTTC. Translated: CASSLFGRAYEQYF.

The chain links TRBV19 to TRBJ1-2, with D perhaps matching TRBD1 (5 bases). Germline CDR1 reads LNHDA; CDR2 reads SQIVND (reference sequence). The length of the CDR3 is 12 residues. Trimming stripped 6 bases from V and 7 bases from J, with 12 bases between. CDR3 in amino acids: CASSQERGGYTF. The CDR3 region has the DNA TGTGCCAGTAGCCAAGAGAGGGGTGGCTACACCTTC.

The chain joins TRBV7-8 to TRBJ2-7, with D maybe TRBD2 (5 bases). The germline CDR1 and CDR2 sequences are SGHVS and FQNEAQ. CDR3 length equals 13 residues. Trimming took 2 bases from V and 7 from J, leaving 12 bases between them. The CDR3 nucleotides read TGTGCCAGCAGCTTATTGGTGGGGAGTGAGCAGTACTTC. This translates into CASSLLVGSEQYF.

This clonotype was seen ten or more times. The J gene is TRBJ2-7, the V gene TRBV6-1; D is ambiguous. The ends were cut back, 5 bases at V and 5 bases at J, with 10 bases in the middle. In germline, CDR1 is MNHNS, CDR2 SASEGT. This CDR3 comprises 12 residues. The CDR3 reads CASSRDVDEQYF. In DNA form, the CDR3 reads TGTGCCAGCAGTCGAGATGTCGACGAGCAGTACTTC.

The CDR3 DNA is TGCGCCAGTGCCTGGAGTGTAGCAGGGAATAATTCACCCCTCCACTTT. It is translated as CASAWSVAGNNSPLHF. This chain connects TRBV10-2 to TRBJ1-6; tentative D call: TRBD1 (5 bases). Germline lookup yields CDR1 WSHSY and CDR2 SAAADI. This CDR3 is built from 16 residues. V was pared by 9 bases and J by 5 bases, with 20 bases between.

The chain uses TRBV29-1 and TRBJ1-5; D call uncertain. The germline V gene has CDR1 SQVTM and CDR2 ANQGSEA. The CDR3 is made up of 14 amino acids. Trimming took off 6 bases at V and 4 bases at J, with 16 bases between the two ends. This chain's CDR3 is CSVSGPGRNQPQHF. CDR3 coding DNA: TGCAGCGTGTCGGGCCCGGGCAGGAATCAGCCCCAGCATTTT.

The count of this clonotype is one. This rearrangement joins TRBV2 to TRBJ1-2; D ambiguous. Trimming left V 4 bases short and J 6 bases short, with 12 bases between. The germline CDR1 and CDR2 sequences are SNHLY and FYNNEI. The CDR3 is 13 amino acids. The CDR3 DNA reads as TGTGCCAGCAGTGCGGGTTGGGTCGATGGCTACACCTTC. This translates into CASSAGWVDGYTF.

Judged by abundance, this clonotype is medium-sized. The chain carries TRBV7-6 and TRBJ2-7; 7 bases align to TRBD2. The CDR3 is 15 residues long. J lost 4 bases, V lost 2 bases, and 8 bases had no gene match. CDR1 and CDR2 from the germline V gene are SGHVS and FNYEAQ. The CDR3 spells CASSLIPGREYEQYF. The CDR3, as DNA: TGTGCCAGCAGCTTAATTCCAGGGAGGGAGTACGAGCAGTACTTC.

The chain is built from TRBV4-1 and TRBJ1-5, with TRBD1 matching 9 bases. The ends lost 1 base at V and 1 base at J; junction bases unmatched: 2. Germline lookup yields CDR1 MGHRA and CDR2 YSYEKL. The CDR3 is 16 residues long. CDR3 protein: CASSQVDRGSNQPQHF. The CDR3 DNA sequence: TGCGCCAGCAGCCAAGTCGACAGGGGGAGCAATCAGCCCCAGCATTTT.

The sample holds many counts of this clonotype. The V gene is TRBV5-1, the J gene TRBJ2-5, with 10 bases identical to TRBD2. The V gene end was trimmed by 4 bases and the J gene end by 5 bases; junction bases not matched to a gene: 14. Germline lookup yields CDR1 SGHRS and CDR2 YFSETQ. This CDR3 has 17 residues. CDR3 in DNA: TGCGCCAGCAGCGATACCGGGACTAGCGCCAGAGGGGAGACCCAGTACTTC. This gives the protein CASSDTGTSARGETQYF.

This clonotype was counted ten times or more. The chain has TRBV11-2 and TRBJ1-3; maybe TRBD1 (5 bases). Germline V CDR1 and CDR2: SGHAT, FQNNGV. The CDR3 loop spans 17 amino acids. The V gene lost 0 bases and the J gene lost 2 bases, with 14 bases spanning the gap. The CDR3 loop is CASSLDLSMGPGNTIYF. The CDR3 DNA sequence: TGTGCCAGCAGCTTAGACTTATCGATGGGGCCTGGAAACACCATATATTTT.

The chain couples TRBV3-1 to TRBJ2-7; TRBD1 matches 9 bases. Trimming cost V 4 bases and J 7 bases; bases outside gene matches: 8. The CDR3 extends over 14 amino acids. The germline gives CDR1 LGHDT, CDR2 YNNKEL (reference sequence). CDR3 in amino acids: CASSPGTGHEEQYF. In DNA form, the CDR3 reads TGTGCCAGCAGCCCCGGGACAGGGCATGAAGAGCAGTACTTC.

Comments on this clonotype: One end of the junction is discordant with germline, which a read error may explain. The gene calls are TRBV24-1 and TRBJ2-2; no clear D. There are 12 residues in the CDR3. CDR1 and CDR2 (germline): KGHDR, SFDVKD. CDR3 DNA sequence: TGTGCCACCAGTGAGAACTCCGGGGAGCTGTTTTTT. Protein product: CATSENSGELFF.

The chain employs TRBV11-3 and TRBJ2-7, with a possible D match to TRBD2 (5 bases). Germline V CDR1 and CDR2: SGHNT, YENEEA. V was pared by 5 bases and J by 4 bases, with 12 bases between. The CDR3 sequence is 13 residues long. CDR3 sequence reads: CASSSAGGYEQYF. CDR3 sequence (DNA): TGTGCCAGCAGCAGTGCTGGAGGTTACGAGCAGTACTTC.